This entry describes one T cell receptor beta chain. What it binds is unknown. The sample comes from a study of CD8 T cells in ankylosing spondylitis. Overall study results and limits: A motif in TCR beta, a set of about eight highly homologous variants, appeared characteristic of ankylosing spondylitis blood.

In TCRdb, the 5' RACE reads were re-called with MiXCR into one record per CDR3 protein. The sample shows 500,000 to 550,000 distinct CDR3 sequences, roughly 13% of them seen only once. Unmatched junction bases numbered 5, after V lost 7 bases and J lost 1 base. CDR1 and CDR2 from the germline V gene are MGHRA and YSYEKL. The CDR3 has 15 residues. This TCR derives from a male donor with ankylosing spondylitis. The V and J genes are TRBV4-1 and TRBJ2-1, with TRBD2 matching over 9 bases. The sequenced material came from blood, either unsorted or a sorted T cell fraction (not recorded which). CDR3 protein: CASNPTSGSYNEQFF. The CDR3 coding sequence is TGCGCCAGCAACCCGACTAGCGGTTCCTACAATGAGCAGTTCTTC.